What follows are 13 T cell receptor beta chains derived from one specimen sequenced in a study of spatial heterogeneity in lung cancer. Indicated time point: sample taken at primary tumor resection. The antigens for these receptors are not known. General observations from the study: Tumor mutation count correlated with how many alpha and beta TCRs expanded intratumorally.

TCRdb reanalysed the 5' RACE reads using MiXCR and keeps one entry per CDR3 protein. The sample carries approximately 4,900 distinct CDR3 sequences, less than 15% recorded once. Specimen: lung tumor tissue, collected at surgery. These receptors were obtained from a female donor with early-stage non-small cell lung cancer.

This clonotype ranks as medium-sized (0.01 to 0.1%). V and J are TRBV20-1 and TRBJ2-3; D remains ambiguous. The CDR3 sequence is 12 residues long. Germline V lookup: CDR1 DFQATT, CDR2 SNEGSKA (reference sequence). With 2 bases removed from V and 2 bases from J, the gap between germline ends came to 5 bases. The DNA of the CDR3 is TGCAGTGCTAGACCAATCACAGATACGCAGTATTTT. It encodes CSARPITDTQYF.

This clonotype rates as medium-sized. This rearrangement joins TRBV10-3 to TRBJ2-7; TRBD2 aligns across 7 bases. The CDR3 is made up of 15 amino acids. Germline trimming cut 5 bases from V and 0 bases from J; bases unmatched to any gene: 7. Germline CDR1 is ENHRY and CDR2 is SYGVKD. The DNA for the CDR3 is TGTGCCATCAGTATCTTGCGGGGGAGCTCCTACGAGCAGTACTTC. This translates into CAISILRGSSYEQYF.

This clonotype is medium-sized by share. The chain employs TRBV19 and TRBJ2-3, with unresolved D. The germline V and J ends were trimmed by 9 bases and 5 bases, with 9 bases remaining between them. The germline V gene has CDR1 LNHDA and CDR2 SQIVND (reference sequence). The CDR3 extends over 11 amino acids. CDR3 protein: CASTGRDTQYF. The CDR3 DNA is TGTGCCAGCACGGGTCGAGATACGCAGTATTTT.

This clonotype was detected many times. V is TRBV5-1 and J is TRBJ1-2, with 9 bases that match TRBD1. CDR3 length: 14 residues. Trimming cost V 4 bases and J 2 bases; bases outside gene matches: 3. CDR1 is SGHRS, CDR2 YFSETQ, per germline. The CDR3: CASSGDRENYGYTF. The CDR3 bases are TGCGCCAGCAGCGGGGACAGGGAAAACTATGGCTACACCTTC.

The chain couples TRBV4-2 to TRBJ2-7; no clear D gene. This CDR3 spans 11 amino acids. Germline assignment: CDR1 LGHNA and CDR2 YNFKEQ. V dropped 5 bases and J dropped 2 bases, with 4 bases sitting between them. CDR3 sequence (DNA): TGTGCCAGCAGCTCCCCCTACGAGCAGTACTTC. Translation gives CASSSPYEQYF.

J is TRBJ2-3 and V is TRBV5-6; 9 bases match TRBD1. V gave up 8 bases and J gave up 4 bases; unmatched junction bases: 8. The germline gives CDR1 SGHDT, CDR2 YYEEEE. The CDR3 has 14 residues. DNA for the CDR3: TGTGCCAGAAGCCACGGGACAGGGTCAGATACGCAGTATTTT. This gives the protein CARSHGTGSDTQYF.

In regard to this clonotype: This CDR3 is missing its conserved last phenylalanine or tryptophan, likely due to a read error. The limits of the CDR3 on the DNA are not certain, so only TCRdb's listed CDR3 is given. Here the CDR3 reads CASSPNRGQLNERFI. This rearrangement joins TRBV12-3 or TRBV12-4 to TRBJ2-1; the table's D call of TRBD2 was not tested on the DNA. The CDR3 has 15 residues if both end residues are counted.

This clonotype was seen a handful of times. The V and J genes are TRBV12-3 or TRBV12-4 and TRBJ2-1; the D gene is possibly TRBD1 (5 bases). This CDR3 comprises 11 residues. Trimming took off 3 bases at V and 10 bases at J, with 7 bases between the two ends. CDR3 amino acids: CASSFGAEQFF. The CDR3, as DNA: TGTGCCAGCAGTTTTGGGGCCGAGCAGTTCTTC.

This clonotype was detected only a few times. The gene calls are TRBV12-3 or TRBV12-4 and TRBJ1-1; D is possibly TRBD1 (5 bases). The germline V and J ends were trimmed by 6 bases and 4 bases, with 12 bases remaining between them. The CDR3 extends over 13 amino acids. The CDR3 here is CASRIGEGTEAFF. For the CDR3, the DNA is TGTGCCAGCAGGATAGGGGAGGGCACTGAAGCTTTCTTT.

This chain uses TRBV20-1 with TRBJ2-1; 10 bases agree with TRBD2. Losses at the gene ends were 6 bases for V and 2 bases for J; bases not matched to a gene: 4. Looked up from germline, CDR1 is DFQATT and CDR2 is SNEGSKA (reference sequence). CDR3 length equals 14 residues. CDR3 region: CSARTSGTYNEQFF. CDR3 nucleotides: TGCAGTGCCAGAACTAGCGGGACCTACAATGAGCAGTTCTTC.

This clonotype qualifies as medium-sized. The rearrangement joins TRBV20-1 to TRBJ2-5, with D possibly TRBD1 on 5 matching bases. This CDR3 spans 13 amino acids. V lost 3 bases to trimming and J lost 7 bases, with 15 bases between them. Looked up from germline, CDR1 is DFQATT and CDR2 is SNEGSKA (reference sequence). Here the CDR3 reads CSARKTGSGTQYF. CDR3 nucleotide sequence: TGCAGTGCTAGGAAAACAGGATCGGGGACCCAGTACTTC.

Worth noting for this clonotype: One junction end does not reproduce the germline sequence, and a read error may be involved. This chain connects TRBV29-1 to TRBJ2-4; D unresolved. Germline CDR1 reads SQVTM; CDR2 reads ANQGSEA. This CDR3 region has 13 residues. CDR3: CSVEDMDGNIQYF. The CDR3 DNA sequence: TGCAGCGTGGAAGACATGGATGGAAACATTCAGTACTTC.

The chain employs TRBV9 and TRBJ1-1; D is possibly TRBD1 (6 bases). Trimming stripped 0 bases from V and 8 bases from J, with 11 bases between. CDR3 length: 13 residues. Germline values: CDR1 SGDLS, CDR2 YYNGEE. DNA of the CDR3: TGTGCCAGCAGCGTAGTAACAGGGTCCGAAGCTTTCTTT. Protein sequence: CASSVVTGSEAFF.